Sequencing of this T cell receptor beta chain was carried out in a study of blood T cell repertoires in COVID-19. Here immunoSEQ multiplex PCR was the method, and the copy in TCRdb shows in-frame clones only, minus some. The data hold some 150,000 clones, with roughly 86% observed a single time. Germline CDR1 and CDR2: SGHDT and YYEEEE. V was trimmed by 5 bases and J by 8 bases, leaving 16 bases between them. This CDR3 has 13 residues. The sequencing input was peripheral blood. This rearrangement joins TRBV5-6 to TRBJ1-2; D possibly corresponds to TRBD1 (5 bases). This clonotype was obtained from a man aged 65 to 79 with acute or convalescent COVID-19. CDR3 coding DNA: TGTGCCAGCAGTTCACGGGGGAGAAGGGGCTACACCTTC. Encoded protein: CASSSRGRRGYTF.